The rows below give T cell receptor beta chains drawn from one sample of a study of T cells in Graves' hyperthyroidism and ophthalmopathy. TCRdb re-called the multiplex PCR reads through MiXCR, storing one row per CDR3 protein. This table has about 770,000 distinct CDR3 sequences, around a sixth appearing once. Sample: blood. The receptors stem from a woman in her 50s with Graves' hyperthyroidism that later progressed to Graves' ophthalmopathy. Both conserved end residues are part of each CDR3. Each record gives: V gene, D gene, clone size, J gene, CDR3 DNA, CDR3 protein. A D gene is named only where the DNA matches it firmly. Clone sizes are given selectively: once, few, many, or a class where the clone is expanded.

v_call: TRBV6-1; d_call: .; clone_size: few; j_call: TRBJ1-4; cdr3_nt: TGTGCCAGCAGTCGGGATAGAGAAAAACTGTTTTTT; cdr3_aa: CASSRDREKLFF
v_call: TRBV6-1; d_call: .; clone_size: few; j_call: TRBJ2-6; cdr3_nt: TGTGCCAGCAGTGTCACTACCTTGGGGGCCAACGTCCTGACTTTC; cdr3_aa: CASSVTTLGANVLTF
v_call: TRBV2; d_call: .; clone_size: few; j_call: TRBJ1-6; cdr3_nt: TGTGCCAGCAGTGGGGAGGGGCGCTCACCCCTCCACTTT; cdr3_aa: CASSGEGRSPLHF
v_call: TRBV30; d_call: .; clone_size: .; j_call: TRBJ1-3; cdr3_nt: TGTGCCTGGAGTGGGCACAGCTCTGGAAACACCATATATTTT; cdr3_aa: CAWSGHSSGNTIYF
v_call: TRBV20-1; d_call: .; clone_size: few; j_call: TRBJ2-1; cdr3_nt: TGCAGTGCATCTACGGACGGGTACAATGAGCAGTTCTTC; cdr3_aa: CSASTDGYNEQFF
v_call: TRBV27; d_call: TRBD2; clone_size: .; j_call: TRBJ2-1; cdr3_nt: TGTGCCAGCAGCCGGGGGGGGCCAGGCCTTAATGAGCAGTTCTTC; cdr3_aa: CASSRGGPGLNEQFF
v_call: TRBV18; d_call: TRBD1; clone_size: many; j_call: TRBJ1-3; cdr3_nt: TGTGCCAGCTCAGAGGACAGGGGAATTGATGGAAACACCATATATTTT; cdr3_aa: CASSEDRGIDGNTIYF
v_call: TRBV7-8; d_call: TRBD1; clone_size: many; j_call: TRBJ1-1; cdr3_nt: TGTGCCAGCAGGTCAGAGGACAGGGCGAACACTGAAGCTTTCTTT; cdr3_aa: CASRSEDRANTEAFF
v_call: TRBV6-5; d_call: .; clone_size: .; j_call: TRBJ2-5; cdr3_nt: TGTGCCAGCAGTTACGTGGGGGGCCGCGAGACCCAGTACTTC; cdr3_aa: CASSYVGGRETQYF
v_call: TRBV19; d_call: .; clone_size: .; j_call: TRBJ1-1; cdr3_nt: TGTGCCAGTAGCCGACTGGGCACGAACACTGAAGCTTTCTTT; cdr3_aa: CASSRLGTNTEAFF
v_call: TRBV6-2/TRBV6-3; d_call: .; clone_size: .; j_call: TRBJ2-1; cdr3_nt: TGTGCCAGCAGGCCCCCTAACTTCGCCTACAATGAGCAGTTCTTC; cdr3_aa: CASRPPNFAYNEQFF
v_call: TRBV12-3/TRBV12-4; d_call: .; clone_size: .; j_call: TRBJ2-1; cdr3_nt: TGTGCCAGCATCGGGGGGCCAAGCTCCTACAATGAGCAGTTCTTC; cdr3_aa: CASIGGPSSYNEQFF
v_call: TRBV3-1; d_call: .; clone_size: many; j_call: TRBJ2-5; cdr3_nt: TGTGCCAGCAGCCAAGATGCCGGGACCTACCAAGAGACCCAGTACTTC; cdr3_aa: CASSQDAGTYQETQYF
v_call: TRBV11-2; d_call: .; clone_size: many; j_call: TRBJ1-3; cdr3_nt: TGTGCCAGCAGCACCACCCCGGGGGCAAGTTCTGGAAACACCATATATTTT; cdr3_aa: CASSTTPGASSGNTIYF
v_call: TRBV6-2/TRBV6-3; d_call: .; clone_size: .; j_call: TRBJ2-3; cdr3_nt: TGTGCCAGCAGTTACTCGATCTGGCGAGGTATGGGGAGCCAAGATACGCAGTATTTT; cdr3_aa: CASSYSIWRGMGSQDTQYF
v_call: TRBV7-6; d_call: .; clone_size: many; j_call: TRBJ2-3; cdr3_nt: TGTGCCAGCAGCTTAGCTCTGAGCGGTTTAGTGGATACGCAGTATTTT; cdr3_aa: CASSLALSGLVDTQYF
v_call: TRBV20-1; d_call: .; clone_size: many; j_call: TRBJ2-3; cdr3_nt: TGCAGTGCTAGAGATGAGGGTCGAGATACGCAGTATTTT; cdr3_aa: CSARDEGRDTQYF
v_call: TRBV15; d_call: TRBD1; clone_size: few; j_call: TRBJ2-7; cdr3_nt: TGTGCCACCAGCAGATTAGACAGGGGAGAGCAGTACTTC; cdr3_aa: CATSRLDRGEQYF
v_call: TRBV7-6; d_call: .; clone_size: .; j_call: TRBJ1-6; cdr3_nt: TGTGCCAGCAGCTGGACTGGGGGAAATTCACCCCTCCACTTT; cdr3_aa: CASSWTGGNSPLHF
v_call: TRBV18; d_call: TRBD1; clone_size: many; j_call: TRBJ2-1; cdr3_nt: TGTGCCAGCTCACCCTCCGGGACAGACAATGAGCAGTTCTTC; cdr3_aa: CASSPSGTDNEQFF
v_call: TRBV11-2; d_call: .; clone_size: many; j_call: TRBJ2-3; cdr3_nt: TGTGCCAGCAGCTTAGAAACAGGAGGAAATACGCAGTATTTT; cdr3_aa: CASSLETGGNTQYF
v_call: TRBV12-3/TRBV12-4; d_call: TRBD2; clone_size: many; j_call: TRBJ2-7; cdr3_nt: TGTGCCAGCAGTTCGGGCGGGAGTAGAGGCTACGAGCAGTACTTC; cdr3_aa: CASSSGGSRGYEQYF
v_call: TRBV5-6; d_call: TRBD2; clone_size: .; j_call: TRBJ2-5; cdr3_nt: TGTGCCAGCAGGCGGGGGGTAGCGGGGGACTTTCGGGAGACCCAGTACTTC; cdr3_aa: CASRRGVAGDFRETQYF
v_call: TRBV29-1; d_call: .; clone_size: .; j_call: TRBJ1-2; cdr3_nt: TGCAGCGCCGGATCGGCAGAGTCCGTATATGGCTACACCTTC; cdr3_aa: CSAGSAESVYGYTF
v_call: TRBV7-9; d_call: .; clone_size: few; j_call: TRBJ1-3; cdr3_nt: TGTGCCAGCAGCCACGAATTCGGGGGCAAAGCTGGAAACACCATATATTTT; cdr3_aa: CASSHEFGGKAGNTIYF
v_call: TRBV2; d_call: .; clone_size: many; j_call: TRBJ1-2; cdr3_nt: TGTGCCAGCAGTGCCCACAGTAGGGCCTATGGCTACACCTTC; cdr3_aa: CASSAHSRAYGYTF
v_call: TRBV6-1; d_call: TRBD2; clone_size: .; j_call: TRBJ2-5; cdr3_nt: TGTGCCAGCAGGCCTAGCGGGGAAGAGACCCAGTACTTC; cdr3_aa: CASRPSGEETQYF
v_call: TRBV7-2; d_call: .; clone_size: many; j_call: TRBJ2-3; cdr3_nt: TGTGCCAGCAGCACATCAGCGGTCACAGATACGCAGTATTTT; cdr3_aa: CASSTSAVTDTQYF
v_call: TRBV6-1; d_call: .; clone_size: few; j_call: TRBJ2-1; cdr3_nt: TGTGCCAGCAGTGAAGCGTCAGGGTGGGACTACAATGAGCAGTTCTTC; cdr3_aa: CASSEASGWDYNEQFF
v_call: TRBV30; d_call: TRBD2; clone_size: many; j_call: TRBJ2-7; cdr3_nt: TGTGCCTGCAGTAGCGGGGGGGCGATGGACGAGCAGTACTTC; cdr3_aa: CACSSGGAMDEQYF
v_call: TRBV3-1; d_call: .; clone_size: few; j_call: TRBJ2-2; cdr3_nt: TGTGCCAGCAGCCCCAGGGTTGGGACCACCGGGGAGCTGTTTTTT; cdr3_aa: CASSPRVGTTGELFF
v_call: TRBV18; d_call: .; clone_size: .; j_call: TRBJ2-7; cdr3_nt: TGTGCCAGCTCACCCCTCCCGGGGGAGGGGGTGCTATCCTACGAGCAGTACTTC; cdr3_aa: CASSPLPGEGVLSYEQYF
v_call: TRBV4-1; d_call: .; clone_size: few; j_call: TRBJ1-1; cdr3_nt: TGCGCCAGCAGCCAGCCGGCAGGGAGTATCACTGAAGCTTTCTTT; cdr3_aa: CASSQPAGSITEAFF
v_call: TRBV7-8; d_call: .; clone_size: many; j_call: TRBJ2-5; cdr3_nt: TGTGCCAGCAGCTTAATGATGAAAGGTTGGGAGGTGACCCAGTACTTC; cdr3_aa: CASSLMMKGWEVTQYF
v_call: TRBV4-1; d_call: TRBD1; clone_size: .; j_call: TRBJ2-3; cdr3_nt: TGCGCCAGCAGCCAACAGGGACAGGGTTTTGATACGCAGTATTTT; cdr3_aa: CASSQQGQGFDTQYF
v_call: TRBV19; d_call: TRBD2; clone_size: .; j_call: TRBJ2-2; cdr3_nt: TGTGCCAGTACCGCGGGGGGGCAGGCGGACACCGGGGAGCTGTTTTTT; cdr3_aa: CASTAGGQADTGELFF
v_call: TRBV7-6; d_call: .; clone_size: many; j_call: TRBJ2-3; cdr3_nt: TGTGCCAGCAGCGTGATGGGGGGAGCAACAGATACGCAGTATTTT; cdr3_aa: CASSVMGGATDTQYF
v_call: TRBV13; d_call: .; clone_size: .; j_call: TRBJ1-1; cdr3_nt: TGTGCCAGCCGGGACTTGGACACTGAAGCTTTCTTT; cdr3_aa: CASRDLDTEAFF
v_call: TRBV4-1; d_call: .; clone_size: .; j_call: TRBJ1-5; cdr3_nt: TGCGCCAGCAGCCAAGACCACACCGGGTTAGGTCAGCCCCAGCATTTT; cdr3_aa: CASSQDHTGLGQPQHF
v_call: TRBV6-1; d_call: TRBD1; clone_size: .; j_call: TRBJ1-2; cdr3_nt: TGTGCCAGCTACATAATCCCCGGGACAGGGGATTTAGAAGGCTACACCTTC; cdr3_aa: CASYIIPGTGDLEGYTF
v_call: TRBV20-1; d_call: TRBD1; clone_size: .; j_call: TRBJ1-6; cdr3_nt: TGCAGTGCTACCGGGACAGCCGGCGGTTCACCCCTCCACTTT; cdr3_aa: CSATGTAGGSPLHF
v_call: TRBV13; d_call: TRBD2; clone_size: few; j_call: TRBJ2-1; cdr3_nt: TGTGCCAGCAGCCAGCGCGGGGGGGGCTACAATGAGCAGTTCTTC; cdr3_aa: CASSQRGGGYNEQFF